A single sample is the source of the 23 T cell receptor beta chains below, sequenced in a study of brain T cells in children with intractable seizures (dated by TCRdb to about 2021). The sample's time point label, decoded: resected brain tissue, or blood drawn just prior to surgery. Receptor amplification or capture employed the immunoSEQ multiplex PCR assay. TCRdb obtained this table from immuneACCESS and retained in-frame rearrangements with V and J assigned. These tables miss some clones; where compared with another copy, unresolved V genes account for less than half of the shortfall, and the remainder is unexplained. Across this sample there are approximately 44,000 clones, with roughly 90% seen only once. About 6% of the sample belongs to the ten largest clones. The sequenced sample was peripheral blood, obtained at surgery. The receptors shown here come from a girl aged 2-10 years with tuberous sclerosis and intractable seizures.

The chain couples TRBV27 to TRBJ1-2, with D hard to call. CDR1 and CDR2 (germline): MNHEY, SMNVEV (reference sequence). V gave up 6 bases and J gave up 0 bases, with 14 bases separating them. The CDR3 sequence is 15 residues long. Here the CDR3 DNA reads TGTGCCAGCAGACTCGCAGCAGGAGCTAACTATGGCTACACCTTC. It yields the protein CASRLAAGANYGYTF.

The chain carries TRBV5-1 and TRBJ2-2; TRBD1 agrees at 7 bases. Germline V gene sequence: CDR1 SGHRS, CDR2 YFSETQ. V shed 0 bases and J 1 base; nucleotides not matched to a gene: 6. The CDR3 runs to 17 residues. CDR3: CASSLVPDRWNTGELFF. CDR3 nucleotide sequence: TGCGCCAGCAGCTTGGTTCCGGACAGGTGGAACACCGGGGAGCTGTTTTTT.

The genes are TRBV12-5 and TRBJ2-1, with D possibly TRBD1 on 6 matching bases. The CDR3 runs 12 residues. Germline V CDR1 and CDR2: LGHNT, FRNRAP. V was shortened by 7 bases and J by 15 bases, with 19 bases between the two germline ends. The CDR3 here is CASALSGESRFF. CDR3 coding DNA: TGTGCTAGTGCTCTCTCAGGGGAATCGCGGTTCTTC.

The genes are TRBV14 and TRBJ2-2; D is uncertain. V gave up 5 bases and J gave up 4 bases, with 11 bases separating them. CDR3 size: 14 residues. The germline gives CDR1 SGHDN, CDR2 FVKESK. The CDR3 DNA reads as TGTGCCAGCAGCTGGCTTCAGAGCACCGGGGAGCTGTTTTTT. Translated: CASSWLQSTGELFF.

The genes are TRBV5-1 and TRBJ2-7; possibly TRBD1 or TRBD2 for D (5 bases each). The V end lost 7 bases, the J end lost 3 bases, and 8 bases lay between the germline ends. The length of the CDR3 is 11 residues. Per the germline V gene, CDR1 is SGHRS and CDR2 is YFSETQ. CDR3 in amino acids: CASRDVYEQYF. As DNA, the CDR3 is TGCGCCAGCCGGGACGTCTACGAGCAGTACTTC. The whole variable domain, filled in from reference TRBV5-1 and TRBJ2-7, reads KAGVTQTPRYLIKTRGQQVTLSCSPISGHRSVSWYQQTPGQGLQFLFEYFSETQRNKGNFPGRFSGRQFSNSRSEMNVSTLELGDSALYLCASRDVYEQYFGPGTRLTVT.

The chain carries TRBV19 and TRBJ1-2; the D gene is possibly TRBD1 (5 bases). Trimming shortened V by 3 bases and J by 8 bases, and 10 bases separated the two germline ends. The CDR3 totals 12 residues. The germline V gene encodes CDR1 LNHDA and CDR2 SQIVND (reference sequence). CDR3 in amino acids: CASSMRGRGYTF. The CDR3 DNA reads TGTGCCAGTAGTATGAGGGGAAGAGGCTACACCTTC.

The chain recombines TRBV5-1 with TRBJ2-5; D might be TRBD1 (6 bases). CDR3 length: 15 amino acids. Germline CDR1 and CDR2: SGHRS and YFSETQ. Trimming left V 0 bases short and J 2 bases short, with 11 bases between. In DNA, the CDR3 is TGCGCCAGCAGCTTGGACAGGGTAGGACAAGAGACCCAGTACTTC. Residues: CASSLDRVGQETQYF.

The J gene is TRBJ1-2, the V gene TRBV27; TRBD1 is a possible D gene (5 bases). CDR3 length: 13 amino acids. Deletions cut 4 bases from V and 3 bases from J, with 9 bases between. Germline-derived CDR1 and CDR2 are MNHEY and SMNVEV (reference sequence). CDR3 nucleotide sequence: TGTGCCAGCAGTTCGGTAGGGGACTATGGCTACACCTTC. This translates into CASSSVGDYGYTF.

The gene calls are TRBV5-1 and TRBJ1-1; D might be TRBD1 (5 bases). The germline V gene encodes CDR1 SGHRS and CDR2 YFSETQ. The CDR3 runs 14 residues. V was pared by 4 bases and J by 1 base, with 11 bases between. CDR3 sequence: CASSQGVKNTEAFF. DNA of the CDR3: TGCGCCAGCAGCCAGGGTGTTAAGAACACTGAAGCTTTCTTT.

This chain connects TRBV2 to TRBJ2-7; D is unclear. Germline CDR1 reads SNHLY; CDR2 reads FYNNEI. The CDR3 contains 15 residues. V was trimmed by 3 bases and J by 4 bases, leaving 16 bases between them. The CDR3 DNA reads TGTGCCAGCAGTGAGGGTAGCCTGATCTCATACGAGCAGTACTTC. Its translation is CASSEGSLISYEQYF.

The V call is TRBV2, the J call TRBJ2-5; 12 bases are shared with TRBD2. Trimming cost V 3 bases and J 5 bases; bases outside gene matches: 7. The CDR3 is 16 residues long. The germline V gene encodes CDR1 SNHLY and CDR2 FYNNEI. The CDR3 DNA follows: TGTGCCAGCAGTGATAATCTAGCGGGGGGGCTGGAGACCCAGTACTTC. It translates to CASSDNLAGGLETQYF.

This clone turned up a few times. The gene calls are TRBV5-1 and TRBJ1-5; D is possibly TRBD1 (5 bases). The V end lost 0 bases, the J end lost 0 bases, and 7 bases lay between the germline ends. Germline V gene data show CDR1 as SGHRS and CDR2 as YFSETQ. The CDR3 has 15 residues. The CDR3 DNA sequence: TGCGCCAGCAGCTTGGTTGGGGGTAGCAATCAGCCCCAGCATTTT. Its translation: CASSLVGGSNQPQHF.

The rearrangement uses TRBV5-6 and TRBJ2-7; 14 bases are shared with TRBD2. J was trimmed by 0 bases and V by 4 bases; bases with no gene match: 12. CDR3 length equals 19 residues. Germline CDR1 SGHDT, CDR2 YYEEEE. The CDR3 loop is CASSLIGLAGGVSSYEQYV. The CDR3 DNA reads as TGTGCCAGCAGCCTAATCGGACTAGCGGGGGGCGTTAGCTCCTACGAGCAGTACGTC.

The chain employs TRBV6-5 and TRBJ1-1; a weak D match, TRBD1 (6 bases). Germline CDR1 MNHEY, CDR2 SVGAGI. The CDR3 loop spans 12 amino acids. The V gene lost 2 bases and the J gene lost 10 bases, with 11 bases spanning the gap. DNA for the CDR3: TGTGCCAGCAGTTACGAGGGCAGGGGAGCTTTCTTT. It specifies CASSYEGRGAFF.

The gene calls are TRBV5-5 and TRBJ1-1; no definite D call. The germline V gene encodes CDR1 SGHKS and CDR2 YYEKEE (reference sequence). The CDR3 length is 16 residues. V was clipped by 3 bases and J by 3 bases, with 18 bases between them. The CDR3 reads CASSWGIRVSDTEAFF. The CDR3 DNA is TGTGCCAGCAGCTGGGGTATTAGGGTCTCGGACACTGAAGCTTTCTTT. Supplemented by reference TRBV5-5 and TRBJ1-1, the full variable domain reads DAGVTQSPTHLIKTRGQQVTLRCSPISGHKSVSWYQQVLGQGPQFIFQYYEKEERGRGNFPDRFSARQFPNYSSELNVNALLLGDSALYLCASSWGIRVSDTEAFFGQGTRLTVV.

The rearrangement links TRBV2 to TRBJ1-1; perhaps TRBD1 as D (6 bases). The CDR3 extends over 14 amino acids. CDR1 SNHLY and CDR2 FYNNEI come from the germline V gene. V lost 8 bases, J lost 2 bases, and 15 bases lay in between. Written as DNA, the CDR3 is TGTGCCAGCGCTTCCCCAGGGGTCAACACTGAAGCTTTCTTT. Its protein is CASASPGVNTEAFF.

The CDR3 spells CASSRVSTDTQYF. DNA of the CDR3: TGTGCCAGTAGTAGGGTAAGCACAGATACGCAGTATTTT. This chain uses TRBV19 with TRBJ2-3; no clear D. V lost 4 bases, J lost 0 bases, and 5 bases lay in between. Germline V gene sequence: CDR1 LNHDA, CDR2 SQIVND (reference sequence). The CDR3 spans 13 residues.

The rearrangement joins TRBV7-8 to TRBJ2-2; D is possibly TRBD1 (6 bases). This CDR3 contains 15 residues. CDR1 is SGHVS and CDR2 is FQNEAQ in the germline V gene. Trimming cost V 1 base and J 3 bases, with 9 bases left between them. CDR3 coding DNA: TGTGCCAGCAGCTTAGACAGGGTGTACACCGGGGAGCTGTTTTTT. The encoded protein is CASSLDRVYTGELFF.

The chain combines TRBV19 with TRBJ2-4; the D is unclear. Germline assignment: CDR1 LNHDA and CDR2 SQIVND (reference sequence). V was cut by 5 bases and J by 0 bases, with 14 bases left in between. This CDR3 comprises 16 residues. The CDR3 DNA is TGTGCCAGTAGTGACCAGACACGCGTAGCCAAAAACATTCAGTACTTC. Translated: CASSDQTRVAKNIQYF.

The genes are TRBV24-1 and TRBJ1-2; D is perhaps TRBD1 (6 bases). CDR3 size: 13 residues. V was cut by 4 bases and J by 7 bases, with 12 bases left in between. Germline V gives CDR1 KGHDR, CDR2 SFDVKD. CDR3 sequence (DNA): TGTGCCACCAGTGACCCACAGGGTCGTGGCTACACCTTC. It codes for CATSDPQGRGYTF.

The gene calls are TRBV24-1 and TRBJ2-2; D is perhaps TRBD1 (6 bases). Germline V lookup: CDR1 KGHDR, CDR2 SFDVKD. This CDR3 has 16 amino acids. The V and J ends lost 4 bases and 6 bases respectively, with 17 bases between them. The CDR3 DNA is TGTGCCACCAGTGACGTACAGGGTAGGTCCGCCGGGGAGCTGTTTTTT. Protein: CATSDVQGRSAGELFF.

The J gene is TRBJ1-2, the V gene TRBV5-5; 9 bases are a match to TRBD1. The CDR3 runs 14 residues. Germline CDR1 is SGHKS and CDR2 is YYEKEE (reference sequence). J was trimmed by 6 bases and V by 5 bases; bases with no gene match: 8. This CDR3 reads CASSREQGADGYTF. The DNA of the CDR3 is TGTGCCAGCAGTCGGGAACAGGGGGCTGATGGCTACACCTTC. Full variable domain (rest looked up from reference TRBV5-5 and TRBJ1-2): DAGVTQSPTHLIKTRGQQVTLRCSPISGHKSVSWYQQVLGQGPQFIFQYYEKEERGRGNFPDRFSARQFPNYSSELNVNALLLGDSALYLCASSREQGADGYTFGSGTRLTVV.

The genes are TRBV6-5 and TRBJ2-5; D is undetermined. Trimming removed 7 bases at V and 5 bases at J, with 14 bases between. CDR1 MNHEY and CDR2 SVGAGI come from the germline V gene. The length of the CDR3 is 13 residues. The CDR3 sequence: CASKSAGWETQYF. The CDR3 nucleotides are TGTGCCAGCAAATCCGCTGGATGGGAGACCCAGTACTTC.